This T cell receptor beta chain is drawn from a study of cytomegalovirus exposure and HLA in healthy donors. Study information: About 85 million unique TCRs from HLA-typed donors were held in an early release of data.

Study conclusions and caveats: Researchers catalogued some 160 TCR beta chains as cytomegalovirus-associated. Generally TCR sequences proved uncommon, though certain public TCRs appeared in numerous donors. In a later analysis, HLA-C alleles had the fewest associated TCRs, DRB1 alleles the most.

The PCR employed 60 Vbeta primers together with 13 Jbeta primers. Produced via immunoSEQ multiplex PCR; TCRdb's table is partial and in-frame only. Here the sample spans 130,000 or so clones, less than 80% being singletons. This clone was counted many times. Its target is not known. Germline V lookup: CDR1 SNHLY, CDR2 FYNNEI. Trimming pared 6 bases from V and 2 bases from J, leaving 5 bases between. The CDR3 covers 12 residues. This chain links TRBV2 with TRBJ2-1; weak D call: TRBD1 (5 bases). Sequencing was carried out using PBMCs. The TCR was taken from a man aged 45-65 years in good health and CMV-seropositive. The CDR3 bases are TGTGCCAGCAGGACAGCCTACAATGAGCAGTTCTTC. It codes for CASRTAYNEQFF.